This paragraph covers one T cell receptor (beta chain) sequence. This entry is derived from a study of control samples from healthy donors and cancer patients. The repertoire was sequenced with immunoSEQ multiplex PCR; TCRdb's copy has only in-frame clones and lacks some. This table holds about 120,000 clones, around 90% found once. Germline V gene lookup returns CDR1 SGDLS and CDR2 YYNGEE. The junction had 8 bases not matched to a gene; V was cut back by 3 bases and J by 2 bases. The CDR3 has 16 amino acids. The chain employs TRBV9 and TRBJ2-5; TRBD2 matches 9 bases. The receptor comes from a man aged 35 to 55 in good health. Material for sequencing was blood. CDR3: CASSGVAGAEQETQYF. The CDR3 bases are TGTGCCAGCAGCGGGGTAGCGGGGGCCGAGCAAGAGACCCAGTACTTC.